This T cell receptor beta chain appears in the sequencing data of a study of PD-L1 blockade in urothelial cancer. The CDR3 covers 13 residues. Germline values: CDR1 SQVTM, CDR2 ANQGSEA. V lost 4 bases and J lost 4, with 13 bases in between. Documented time point: pretreatment peripheral blood. TCRdb's table, derived via immunoSEQ multiplex PCR, lists solely in-frame clones and lacks some. This repertoire shows under 55,000 clones, around 84% found once; its top ten account for about 3%. Sequencing used PBMCs, obtained around atezolizumab (anti-PD-L1) treatment. The source is a man in his 70s with urothelial cancer. The chain is built from TRBV29-1 and TRBJ1-2, with D unresolved. CDR3 loop: CSVVVGRSYGYTF. The CDR3 DNA reads TGCAGCGTTGTGGTGGGGAGATCCTATGGCTACACCTTC. The full variable domain, rest sourced from reference TRBV29-1 and TRBJ1-2, is SAVISQKPSRDICQRGTSLTIQCQVDSQVTMMFWYRQQPGQSLTLIATANQGSEATYESGFVIDKFPISRPNLTFSTLTVSNMSPEDSSIYLCSVVVGRSYGYTFGSGTRLTVV.